Listed here is a single T cell receptor (beta chain). Profiled with immunoSEQ multiplex PCR; TCRdb holds only in-frame clones, not every one. The sample yields approximately 260,000 clones, more than 85% seen once. The data derive from a study of blood T cell repertoires in COVID-19. On the study more broadly: PBMCs, B-cell-depleted T cells, or T cells were the source of the cDNA or gDNA that made up the material.

V shed 4 bases and J shed 5 bases, with 11 bases lying between them. The V gene's germline CDR1 is SEHNR and CDR2 FQNEAQ (reference sequence). The CDR3 runs 14 residues. The material sequenced was peripheral blood. The sequence was obtained from a man in his late teens or twenties with active or convalescent COVID-19. The V and J genes are TRBV7-9 and TRBJ2-2; D is ambiguous. CDR3 DNA sequence: TGTGCCAGCAGCTCGATGACTCGGACCGGGGAGCTGTTTTTT. Protein sequence: CASSSMTRTGELFF.